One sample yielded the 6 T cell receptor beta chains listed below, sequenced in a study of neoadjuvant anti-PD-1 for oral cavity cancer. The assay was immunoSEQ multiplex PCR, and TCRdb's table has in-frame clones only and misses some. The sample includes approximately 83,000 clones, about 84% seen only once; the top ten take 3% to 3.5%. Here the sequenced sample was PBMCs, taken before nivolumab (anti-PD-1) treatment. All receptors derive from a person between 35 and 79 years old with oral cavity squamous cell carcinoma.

CDR3 in DNA: TGTGCCTGGAGTGTAGGTTTGGCAGGGTCACAAGAGACCCAGTACTTC. Encoded protein: CAWSVGLAGSQETQYF. This chain joins TRBV30 and TRBJ2-5, with a possible D match to TRBD1 (5 bases). Trimming removed 0 bases at V and 2 bases at J, with 16 bases between. The CDR3 has 16 amino acids. The germline gives CDR1 GTSNPN, CDR2 SVGIG (reference sequence).

The CDR3 DNA reads TGCGCCAGCAGCTTGGTGGACGACAGAAAAGAGACCCAGTACTTC. Translating gives CASSLVDDRKETQYF. This chain connects TRBV5-1 to TRBJ2-5, with a weak D call TRBD1 (5 bases). V was shortened by 0 bases and J by 3 bases, with 12 bases between the two germline ends. The CDR3 extends over 15 amino acids. Germline CDR1 SGHRS, CDR2 YFSETQ.

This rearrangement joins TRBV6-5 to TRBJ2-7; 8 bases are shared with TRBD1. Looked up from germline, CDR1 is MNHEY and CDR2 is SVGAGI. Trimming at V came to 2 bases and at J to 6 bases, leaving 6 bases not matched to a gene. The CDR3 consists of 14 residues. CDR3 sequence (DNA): TGTGCCAGCAGTTACAACAGGGGGTTTTCCGAGCAGTACTTC. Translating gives CASSYNRGFSEQYF.

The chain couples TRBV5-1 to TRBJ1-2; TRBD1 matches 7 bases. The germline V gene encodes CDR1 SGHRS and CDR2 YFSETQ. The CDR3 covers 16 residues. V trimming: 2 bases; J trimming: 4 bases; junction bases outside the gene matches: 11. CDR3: CASSFNDRVRSYGYTF. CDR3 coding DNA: TGCGCCAGCAGCTTCAACGACAGGGTGAGGAGCTATGGCTACACCTTC.

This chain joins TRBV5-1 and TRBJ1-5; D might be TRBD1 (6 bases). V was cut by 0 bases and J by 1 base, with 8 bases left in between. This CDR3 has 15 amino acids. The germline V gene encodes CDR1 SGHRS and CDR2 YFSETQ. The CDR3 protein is CASSLEGESNQPQHF. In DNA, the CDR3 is TGCGCCAGCAGCTTGGAGGGGGAAAGCAATCAGCCCCAGCATTTT.

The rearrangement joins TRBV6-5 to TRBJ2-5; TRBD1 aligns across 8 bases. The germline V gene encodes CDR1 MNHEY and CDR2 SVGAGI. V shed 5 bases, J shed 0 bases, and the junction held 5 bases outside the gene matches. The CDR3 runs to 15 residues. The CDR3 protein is CASSPRTGYQETQYF. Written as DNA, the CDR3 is TGTGCCAGCAGTCCTAGGACAGGGTACCAAGAGACCCAGTACTTC.